This entry is about one T cell receptor (beta chain). Its matching antigen is unknown. The method was immunoSEQ multiplex PCR; TCRdb's version includes in-frame clones alone and lacks a portion of them. The table includes about 460,000 clones, around 77% detected once. The CDR3 sequence is 14 residues long. The V gene lost 2 bases and the J gene lost 5 bases, with 13 bases spanning the gap. Germline lookup yields CDR1 MDHEN and CDR2 SYDVKM. The data were obtained in a study of shared clonotypes between healthy human individuals. Whole-study findings and limits: With few donors, the genetic and exposure-history diversity represented was limited. It was anticipated that sequencing depth would influence how many clonotypes donors shared.

Genomic DNA for unsorted samples was obtained from about 90 million PBMCs. This receptor was obtained from a woman between 35 and 50 years old in good health. Some clones in this sample may be carry-over from other donors' samples. This sequence joins TRBV28 and TRBJ2-7; no clear D gene. Sequenced input: PBMCs. CDR3 coding DNA: TGTGCCAGCAGTTTAAGGCAGGTAACCGACGAGCAGTACTTC. Amino acid sequence: CASSLRQVTDEQYF. Looking up the rest from reference TRBV28 and TRBJ2-7 gives the full variable domain: DVKVTQSSRYLVKRTGEKVFLECVQDMDHENMFWYRQDPGLGLRLIYFSYDVKMKEKGDIPEGYSVSREKKERFSLILESASTNQTSMYLCASSLRQVTDEQYFGPGTRLTVT.